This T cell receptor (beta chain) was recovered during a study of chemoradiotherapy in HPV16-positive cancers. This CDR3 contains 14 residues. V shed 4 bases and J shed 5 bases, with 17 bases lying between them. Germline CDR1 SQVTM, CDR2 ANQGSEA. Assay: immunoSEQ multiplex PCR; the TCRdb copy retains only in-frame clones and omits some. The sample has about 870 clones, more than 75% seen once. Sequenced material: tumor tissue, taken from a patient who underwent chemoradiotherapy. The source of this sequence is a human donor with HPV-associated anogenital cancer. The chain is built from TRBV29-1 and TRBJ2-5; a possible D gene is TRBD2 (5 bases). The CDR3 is CSVVAGAGVETQYF. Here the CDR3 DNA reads TGCAGCGTTGTGGCGGGCGCTGGGGTCGAGACCCAGTACTTC.